Below, 10 T cell receptor beta chains from the same sample are listed, as sequenced in a study of T-cell reconstitution after alpha-beta-depleted transplantation in children. Unique molecular identifiers were incorporated during preparation of the TCRbeta library. TCRdb reprocessed the PCR reads via MiXCR and lists one record per CDR3 protein. The table includes more than 120,000 distinct CDR3 sequences, 8.5% to 10% detected once. Sequenced here: PBMCs, mostly from graft donor cells, sampled 180 days after TCRalphabeta/CD19-depleted stem cell transplant. Receptors originate from a female patient between 2 and 15 years old who had a stem cell transplant for congenital amegakaryocytic thrombocytopenia, so the T cells may come from the graft donor.

In its sample, this clonotype was seen many times. CDR3 DNA: TGCAGCGTTGAGGCCCCTAGGGGGCTAGGCTCCTACAATGAGCAGTTCTTC. As protein: CSVEAPRGLGSYNEQFF. The chain joins TRBV29-1 to TRBJ2-1, with 7 positions matching TRBD1. The trim removed 3 bases at V and 0 bases at J, leaving 11 bases unmatched. Germline CDR1 and CDR2: SQVTM and ANQGSEA. This CDR3 spans 17 amino acids.

This clonotype was found a few times. The chain recombines TRBV29-1 with TRBJ2-1; D is unresolved. Looked up from germline, CDR1 is SQVTM and CDR2 is ANQGSEA. V shed 4 bases and J shed 6 bases, with 7 bases lying between them. The CDR3 totals 11 residues. The CDR3 spells CSVVVVNEQFF. Here the CDR3 DNA reads TGCAGCGTTGTTGTGGTCAATGAGCAGTTCTTC.

This clonotype has ten or more counts. The chain's CDR3 is CAIVEGPYNEQFF. CDR3 DNA sequence: TGTGCCATCGTTGAGGGCCCCTACAATGAGCAGTTCTTC. V is TRBV10-3 and J is TRBJ2-1, with D possibly TRBD2 on 5 matching bases. Deletions cut 8 bases from V and 2 bases from J, with 10 bases between. Germline CDR1 ENHRY, CDR2 SYGVKD. The length of the CDR3 is 13 residues.

Here the CDR3 DNA reads TGTGCCAGCAGTGACATCCGGGGAGGATCCTACGAGCAGTACTTC. Translated: CASSDIRGGSYEQYF. This sequence joins TRBV2 and TRBJ2-7; D may be TRBD2 (6 bases). The ends were cut back, 3 bases at V and 1 base at J, with 13 bases in the middle. This CDR3 contains 15 residues. From germline, CDR1 is SNHLY and CDR2 FYNNEI.

In its sample, this clonotype was seen many times. The V and J genes are TRBV6-2 or TRBV6-3 and TRBJ2-4, with 7 bases identical to TRBD1. The V segment lost 3 bases and the J segment 8 bases; nucleotides outside the gene matches: 7. The CDR3 contains 14 residues. Per the germline V gene, CDR1 is MNHEY and CDR2 is SVGEGT. The CDR3 bases are TGTGCCAGCAGTTATTCTGACAGGGTGGACATTCAGTACTTC. Translating it yields CASSYSDRVDIQYF.

This clonotype was observed at least ten times. The chain uses TRBV3-1 and TRBJ2-7; D is uncertain. Germline V gives CDR1 LGHDT, CDR2 YNNKEL (reference sequence). The CDR3 has 12 amino acids. V gave up 1 base and J gave up 5 bases, with 6 bases separating them. The CDR3 is CASSQGSHEQYF. CDR3 nucleotides: TGTGCCAGCAGCCAAGGGTCCCACGAGCAGTACTTC.

This chain connects TRBV7-6 to TRBJ1-1; D unclear. The V end was cut by 1 base, the J end by 2 bases, with 5 bases between. This CDR3 region has 13 residues. Germline CDR1 and CDR2: SGHVS and FNYEAQ. The CDR3 reads CASSLVQNTEAFF. CDR3 sequence (DNA): TGTGCCAGCAGCTTAGTACAAAACACTGAAGCTTTCTTT.

This clonotype was detected many times. This chain connects TRBV29-1 to TRBJ1-3; no definite D call. The CDR3 sequence is 12 residues long. Germline V gives CDR1 SQVTM, CDR2 ANQGSEA. The CDR3 sequence is CGYGRSGNTIYF. DNA of the CDR3: TGCGGCTATGGGCGATCTGGAAACACCATATATTTT.

The sample holds many counts of this clonotype. The chain employs TRBV4-1 and TRBJ1-1; no definite D call. V was cut by 0 bases and J by 5 bases, with 13 bases left in between. CDR3 length: 15 residues. The V gene's germline CDR1 is MGHRA and CDR2 YSYEKL. The CDR3 loop reads CASSQEAGLGTEAFF. The CDR3 DNA follows: TGCGCCAGCAGCCAAGAAGCGGGTTTGGGGACTGAAGCTTTCTTT.

This clonotype was counted ten times or more. DNA of the CDR3: TGTGCCAGCAGTGAAGCGGGACTAGCGGGACCGACCTACAATGAGCAGTTCTTC. Its protein is CASSEAGLAGPTYNEQFF. The rearrangement uses TRBV2 and TRBJ2-1, with 13 bases matching TRBD2. The V gene end was trimmed by 0 bases and the J gene end by 2 bases; junction bases not matched to a gene: 4. CDR1 and CDR2 (germline): SNHLY, FYNNEI. The CDR3 covers 18 residues.